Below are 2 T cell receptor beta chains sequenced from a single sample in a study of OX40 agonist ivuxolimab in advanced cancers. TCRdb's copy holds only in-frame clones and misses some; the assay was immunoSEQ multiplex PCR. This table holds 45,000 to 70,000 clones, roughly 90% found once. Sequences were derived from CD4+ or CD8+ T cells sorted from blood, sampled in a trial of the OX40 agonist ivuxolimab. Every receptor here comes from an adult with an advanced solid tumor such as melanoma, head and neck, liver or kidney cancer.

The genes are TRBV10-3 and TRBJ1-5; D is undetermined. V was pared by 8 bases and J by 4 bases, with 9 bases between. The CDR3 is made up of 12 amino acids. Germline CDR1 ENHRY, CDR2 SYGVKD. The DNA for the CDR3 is TGTGCCATCGGAGCCCCTAATCAGCCCCAGCATTTT. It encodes CAIGAPNQPQHF.

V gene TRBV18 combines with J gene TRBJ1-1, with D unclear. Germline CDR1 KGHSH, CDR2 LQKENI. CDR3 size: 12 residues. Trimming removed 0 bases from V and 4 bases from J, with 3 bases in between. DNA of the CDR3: TGTGCCAGCTCACCACCTTCCACTGAAGCTTTCTTT. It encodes CASSPPSTEAFF.